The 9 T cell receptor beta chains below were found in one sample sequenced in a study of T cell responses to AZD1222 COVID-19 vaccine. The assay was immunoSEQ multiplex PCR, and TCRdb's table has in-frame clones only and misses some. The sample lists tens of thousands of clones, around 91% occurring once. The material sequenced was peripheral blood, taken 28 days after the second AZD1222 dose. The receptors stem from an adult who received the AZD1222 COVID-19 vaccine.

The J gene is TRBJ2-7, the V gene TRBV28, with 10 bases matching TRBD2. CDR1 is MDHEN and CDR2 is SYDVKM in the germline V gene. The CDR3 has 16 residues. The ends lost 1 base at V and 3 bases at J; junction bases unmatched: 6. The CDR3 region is CASSLSPSGSHYEQYF. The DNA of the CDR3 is TGTGCCAGCAGTTTATCGCCTAGCGGGAGCCACTACGAGCAGTACTTC. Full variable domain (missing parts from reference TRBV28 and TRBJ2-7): DVKVTQSSRYLVKRTGEKVFLECVQDMDHENMFWYRQDPGLGLRLIYFSYDVKMKEKGDIPEGYSVSREKKERFSLILESASTNQTSMYLCASSLSPSGSHYEQYFGPGTRLTVT.

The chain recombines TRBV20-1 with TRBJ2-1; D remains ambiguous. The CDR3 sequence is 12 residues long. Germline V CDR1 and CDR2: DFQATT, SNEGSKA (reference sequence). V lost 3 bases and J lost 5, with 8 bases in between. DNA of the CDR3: TGCAGTGCTAGTCACGCGAACAATGAGCAGTTCTTC. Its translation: CSASHANNEQFF.

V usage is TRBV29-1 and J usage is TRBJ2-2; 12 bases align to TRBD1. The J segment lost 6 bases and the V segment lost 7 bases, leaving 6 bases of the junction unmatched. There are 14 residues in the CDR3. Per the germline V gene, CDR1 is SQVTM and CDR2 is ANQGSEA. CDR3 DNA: TGCAGCGCAGGGACAGGGGGCCGGGCCGGGGAGCTGTTTTTT. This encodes CSAGTGGRAGELFF.

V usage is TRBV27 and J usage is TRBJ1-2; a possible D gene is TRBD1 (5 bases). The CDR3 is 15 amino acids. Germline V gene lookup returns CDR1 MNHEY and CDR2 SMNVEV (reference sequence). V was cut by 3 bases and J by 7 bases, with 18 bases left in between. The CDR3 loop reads CASSFGRGSWGGYTF. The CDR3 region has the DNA TGTGCCAGCAGTTTCGGACGGGGGAGTTGGGGTGGCTACACCTTC.

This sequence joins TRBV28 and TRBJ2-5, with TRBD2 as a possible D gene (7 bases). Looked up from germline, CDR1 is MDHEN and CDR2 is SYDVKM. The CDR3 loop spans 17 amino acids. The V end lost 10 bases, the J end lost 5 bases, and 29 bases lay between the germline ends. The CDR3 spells CATMEWGGGGEGETQYF. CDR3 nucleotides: TGTGCCACGATGGAATGGGGAGGAGGGGGGGAAGGCGAGACCCAGTACTTC.

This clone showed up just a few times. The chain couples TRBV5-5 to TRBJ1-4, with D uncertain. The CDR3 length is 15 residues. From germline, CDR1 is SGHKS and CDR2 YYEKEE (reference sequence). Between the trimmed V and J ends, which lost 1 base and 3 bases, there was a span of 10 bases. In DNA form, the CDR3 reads TGTGCCAGCAGCTTGCTAACAGCTGCTAATGAAAAACTGTTTTTT. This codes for CASSLLTAANEKLFF.

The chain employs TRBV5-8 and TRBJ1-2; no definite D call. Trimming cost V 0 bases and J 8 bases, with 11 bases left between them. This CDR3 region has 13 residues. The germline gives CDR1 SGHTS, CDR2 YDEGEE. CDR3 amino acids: CASSLDDARGYTF. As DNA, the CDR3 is TGTGCCAGCAGCTTGGATGATGCTCGCGGCTACACCTTC.

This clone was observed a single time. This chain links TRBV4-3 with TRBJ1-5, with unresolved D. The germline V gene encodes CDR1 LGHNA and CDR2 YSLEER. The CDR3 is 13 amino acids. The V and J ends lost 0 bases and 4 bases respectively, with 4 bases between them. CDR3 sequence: CASSQDRNQPQHF. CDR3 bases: TGCGCCAGCAGCCAAGATAGGAATCAGCCCCAGCATTTT.

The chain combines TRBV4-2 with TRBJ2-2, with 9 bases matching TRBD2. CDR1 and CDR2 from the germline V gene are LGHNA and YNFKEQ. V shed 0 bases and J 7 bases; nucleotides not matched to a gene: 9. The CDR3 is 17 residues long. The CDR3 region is CASSQDVVAGAGGELFF. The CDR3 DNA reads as TGTGCCAGCAGCCAAGACGTGGTAGCGGGGGCCGGCGGGGAGCTGTTTTTT.